Presented here are 27 T cell receptor beta chains from one specimen sequenced in a study of response to subunit inactivated influenza vaccine. Via MiXCR, TCRdb re-called the RT-PCR reads, giving one row per CDR3 protein. The table has 450,000 to 600,000 distinct CDR3 sequences, approximately 15% seen once. This specimen consisted of CD4+ T cells sorted from PBMCs, obtained 23 months after vaccination. These receptors were taken from a man between 50 and 69 years old who received an inactivated influenza vaccine.

In this sample, this clonotype turned up a few times. J is TRBJ2-1 and V is TRBV9; 10 positions agree with TRBD2. The length of the CDR3 is 15 residues. V shed 4 bases, J shed 5 bases, and the junction held 6 bases outside the gene matches. Germline loops: CDR1 SGDLS, CDR2 YYNGEE. The CDR3 sequence: CASSSSGRGNNEQFF. The CDR3 region has the DNA TGTGCCAGCAGCTCGAGCGGGAGGGGTAACAATGAGCAGTTCTTC.

The V and J genes are TRBV7-8 and TRBJ2-5, with unresolved D. CDR1 and CDR2 (germline): SGHVS, FQNEAQ. Trimming took off 1 base at V and 5 bases at J, with 17 bases between the two ends. This CDR3 region has 16 residues. DNA for the CDR3: TGTGCCAGCAGCTTAGGGGGATCTGGGCCCGGGGAGACCCAGTACTTC. Amino acids: CASSLGGSGPGETQYF.

In its sample, this clonotype was seen a few times. J is TRBJ1-5 and V is TRBV13; TRBD1 matches 10 bases. In germline, CDR1 is PRHDT, CDR2 FYEKMQ (reference sequence). The V and J ends lost 3 bases and 9 bases, in that order; junction bases with no gene match: 5. This CDR3 comprises 14 residues. CDR3 DNA: TGTGCCAGCAGCTTCCGGGACAGGGGTGGGCCCCAGCATTTT. This sequence encodes CASSFRDRGGPQHF.

This clonotype turned up a few times. CDR3 residues: CASSPKLIPYNEQFF. CDR3 sequence (DNA): TGTGCCAGCAGCCCCAAGCTCATCCCCTACAATGAGCAGTTCTTC. The chain has TRBV7-9 and TRBJ2-1; unclear D gene. CDR1 is SEHNR and CDR2 is FQNEAQ in the germline V gene (reference sequence). The CDR3 runs 15 residues. V shed 5 bases and J shed 2 bases, with 13 bases lying between them.

This clonotype showed up just a few times. The rearrangement uses TRBV5-1 and TRBJ2-1; TRBD1 matches at 11 bases. The germline V gene encodes CDR1 SGHRS and CDR2 YFSETQ. The CDR3 is made up of 19 amino acids. Trimming cost V 3 bases and J 0 bases; bases outside gene matches: 11. DNA for the CDR3: TGCGCCAGCAGCTCGGGACAGGGGGGTTCTCGGAGCTCCTACAATGAGCAGTTCTTC. This sequence encodes CASSSGQGGSRSSYNEQFF.

This rearrangement joins TRBV6-7 to TRBJ2-7; the D call may be TRBD1 or TRBD2 (5 bases each). TRBV6-7 counts as an open reading frame of uncertain function. The V end was cut by 3 bases, the J end by 3 bases, with 12 bases between. The CDR3 length is 14 residues. CDR3: CASSYFRDLYEQYF. The DNA of the CDR3 is TGTGCCAGCAGTTATTTTAGGGACCTCTACGAGCAGTACTTC.

This rearrangement joins TRBV6-1 to TRBJ1-4; 8 positions agree with TRBD1. The V segment lost 6 bases and the J segment 7 bases; nucleotides outside the gene matches: 7. The germline V gene encodes CDR1 MNHNS and CDR2 SASEGT. The CDR3 has 14 amino acids. The CDR3 coding sequence is TGTGCCAGCAGCAAATGGACAGGGTCTGAAAAACTGTTTTTT. Its protein product is CASSKWTGSEKLFF.

The sample holds many counts of this clonotype. This sequence joins TRBV4-2 and TRBJ1-1; 7 positions match TRBD1. The CDR3 has 14 amino acids. The germline V gene encodes CDR1 LGHNA and CDR2 YNFKEQ. V was pared by 5 bases and J by 5 bases, with 8 bases of the junction left unmatched. The CDR3 here is CASSSRQGGTEAFF. The CDR3 DNA reads TGTGCCAGCAGCTCCAGACAGGGTGGGACTGAAGCTTTCTTT.

This rearrangement joins TRBV5-1 to TRBJ2-7; no firm D call. The CDR3 spans 14 residues. Germline V gene sequence: CDR1 SGHRS, CDR2 YFSETQ. V was clipped by 0 bases and J by 2 bases, with 9 bases between them. The CDR3 bases are TGCGCCAGCAGCTTGGTAATTGGAGCCTACGAGCAGTACTTC. Translation: CASSLVIGAYEQYF.

V and J are TRBV7-2 and TRBJ2-1; 9 positions match TRBD2. Germline CDR1 SGHTA, CDR2 FQGNSA. After removal of 2 bases from V and 6 bases from J, the junction contained 5 bases not matched to a gene. The CDR3 runs to 15 residues. The CDR3 bases are TGTGCCAGCAGCTTACCTAGCGGGATCGTCAATGAGCAGTTCTTC. Its translation is CASSLPSGIVNEQFF.

The chain joins TRBV5-1 to TRBJ2-1; D gene ambiguous. This CDR3 region has 15 residues. CDR1 and CDR2 (germline): SGHRS, YFSETQ. The V end lost 0 bases, the J end lost 4 bases, and 11 bases lay between the germline ends. Here the CDR3 reads CASSLEGPQYNEQFF. CDR3 DNA: TGCGCCAGCAGCTTGGAAGGACCACAATACAATGAGCAGTTCTTC.

This chain uses TRBV5-1 with TRBJ2-7; D unresolved. Trimming shortened V by 3 bases and J by 2 bases, and 12 bases separated the two germline ends. This CDR3 region has 14 residues. The germline V gene has CDR1 SGHRS and CDR2 YFSETQ. Here the CDR3 DNA reads TGCGCCAGCAGCTCCCACGAACAGACCTACGAGCAGTACTTC. It yields the protein CASSSHEQTYEQYF.

The V gene is TRBV11-1, the J gene TRBJ2-7, with D unresolved. The germline V gene has CDR1 SGHAT and CDR2 FQDESV (reference sequence). The V end was cut by 3 bases, the J end by 2 bases, with 5 bases between. The CDR3 totals 12 residues. CDR3 nucleotide sequence: TGTGCCAGCAGCTTCAACCCCTACGAGCAGTACTTC. Protein sequence: CASSFNPYEQYF.

The chain uses TRBV6-2 or TRBV6-3 and TRBJ2-1, with 10 nucleotides matching TRBD1. The CDR3 runs 14 residues. Germline V gene sequence: CDR1 MNHEY, CDR2 SVGEGT. V was pared by 6 bases and J by 8 bases, with 7 bases of the junction left unmatched. As DNA, the CDR3 is TGTGCCAGCAGGAAAGGGACAGGGGAGCATGAGCAGTTCTTC. This encodes CASRKGTGEHEQFF.

This clonotype was seen a few times. The chain carries TRBV9 and TRBJ1-2, with 7 bases lining up with TRBD1. This CDR3 is built from 13 residues. CDR1 is SGDLS, CDR2 YYNGEE, per germline. The trim removed 1 base at V and 8 bases at J, leaving 5 bases unmatched. The CDR3 loop reads CASSVTGAGGYTF. The CDR3 DNA sequence: TGTGCCAGCAGCGTAACAGGGGCGGGAGGCTACACCTTC.

This clonotype was seen more than once but under ten times. The chain recombines TRBV20-1 with TRBJ2-3; D may be TRBD2 (5 bases). CDR1 and CDR2 from the germline V gene are DFQATT and SNEGSKA (reference sequence). This CDR3 contains 14 residues. Deletions cut 2 bases from V and 4 bases from J, with 13 bases between. In nucleotides, the CDR3 is TGCAGTGCTAGACCTTTCGGGGAACCAGATACGCAGTATTTT. It yields the protein CSARPFGEPDTQYF.

This chain joins TRBV28 and TRBJ2-7; possibly TRBD2 for D (6 bases). This CDR3 has 13 residues. Trimming shortened V by 7 bases and J by 2 bases, and 12 bases separated the two germline ends. Germline CDR1 MDHEN, CDR2 SYDVKM. CDR3 sequence reads: CASKRGNPYEQYF. The CDR3 DNA reads TGTGCCAGCAAACGGGGGAATCCCTACGAGCAGTACTTC. Supplemented by reference TRBV28 and TRBJ2-7, the full variable domain reads DVKVTQSSRYLVKRTGEKVFLECVQDMDHENMFWYRQDPGLGLRLIYFSYDVKMKEKGDIPEGYSVSREKKERFSLILESASTNQTSMYLCASKRGNPYEQYFGPGTRLTVT.

This chain connects TRBV20-1 to TRBJ2-1, with D unclear. With 4 bases removed from V and 13 bases from J, the gap between germline ends came to 14 bases. Germline lookup yields CDR1 DFQATT and CDR2 SNEGSKA (reference sequence). This CDR3 has 11 amino acids. The chain's CDR3 is CSAKGPPGQFF. In DNA form, the CDR3 reads TGCAGTGCTAAAGGCCCGCCAGGACAGTTCTTC.

The chain recombines TRBV5-8 with TRBJ1-2; 7 nucleotides align to TRBD1. This CDR3 contains 15 residues. The V gene end was trimmed by 4 bases and the J gene end by 8 bases; junction bases not matched to a gene: 14. Germline V lookup: CDR1 SGHTS, CDR2 YDEGEE. DNA for the CDR3: TGTGCCAGCAGCGAGACAGGGCGGAGGTTGCAGGGCTACACCTTC. As protein: CASSETGRRLQGYTF.

CDR3 protein: CASSQDMGQGISPLHF. DNA for the CDR3: TGCGCCAGCAGCCAAGATATGGGACAGGGTATTTCACCCCTCCACTTT. The gene calls are TRBV4-1 and TRBJ1-6, with 9 nucleotides matching TRBD1. The CDR3 has 16 residues. Losses at the gene ends were 0 bases for V and 9 bases for J; bases not matched to a gene: 6. From germline, CDR1 is MGHRA and CDR2 YSYEKL.

This clonotype came up a few times. CDR3 region: CASTPDRTYNEQFF. CDR3 sequence (DNA): TGTGCCAGCACACCGGACAGGACATACAATGAGCAGTTCTTC. This chain uses TRBV12-3 or TRBV12-4 with TRBJ2-1; 7 nucleotides match TRBD1. The CDR3 sequence is 14 residues long. Trimming at V came to 7 bases and at J to 4 bases, leaving 7 bases not matched to a gene.

The rearrangement joins TRBV3-1 to TRBJ2-5; 9 bases map to TRBD1. Germline CDR1 is LGHDT and CDR2 is YNNKEL (reference sequence). Germline trimming cut 6 bases from V and 5 bases from J; bases unmatched to any gene: 4. This CDR3 region has 13 residues. CDR3 region: CASRQTGGETQYF. The CDR3 DNA sequence: TGTGCCAGCAGGCAGACAGGGGGGGAGACCCAGTACTTC.

This clonotype was found many times. The chain recombines TRBV29-1 with TRBJ2-1; a weak D match, TRBD2 (6 bases). Trimming removed 6 bases from V and 7 bases from J, with 10 bases in between. Germline V gene data show CDR1 as SQVTM and CDR2 as ANQGSEA. CDR3 length equals 11 residues. The CDR3 region has the DNA TGCAGCGTGGCGGGATGGAATGAGCAGTTCTTC. This sequence encodes CSVAGWNEQFF.

This clonotype was recorded only once. The chain has TRBV20-1 and TRBJ2-7; D may match TRBD1 or TRBD2 (5 bases each). The CDR3 covers 14 residues. The V gene's germline CDR1 is DFQATT and CDR2 SNEGSKA (reference sequence). V shed 0 bases and J shed 3 bases, with 12 bases lying between them. CDR3 loop: CSARDGTWGYEQYF. The CDR3 region has the DNA TGCAGTGCTAGAGATGGGACCTGGGGCTACGAGCAGTACTTC.

This chain connects TRBV7-6 to TRBJ2-7; perhaps TRBD2 as D (6 bases). This CDR3 spans 15 amino acids. CDR1 is SGHVS, CDR2 FNYEAQ, per germline. Trimming pared 4 bases from V and 2 bases from J, leaving 15 bases between. In nucleotides, the CDR3 is TGTGCCAGCAGCTCCCCCGGGACTGAGACCTACGAGCAGTACTTC. It translates to CASSSPGTETYEQYF. Supplemented by reference TRBV7-6 and TRBJ2-7, the full variable domain reads GAGVSQSPRYKVTKRGQDVALRCDPISGHVSLYWYRQALGQGPEFLTYFNYEAQQDKSGLPNDRFSAERPEGSISTLTIQRTEQRDSAMYRCASSSPGTETYEQYFGPGTRLTVT.

The chain is built from TRBV7-9 and TRBJ2-7, with 8 bases identical to TRBD1. The CDR3 runs 14 residues. Trimming removed 8 bases from V and 1 base from J; junction bases left unmatched: 7. The germline V gene encodes CDR1 SEHNR and CDR2 FQNEAQ (reference sequence). CDR3 DNA: TGTGCCAGCGCCGCGGACAGGGCTTCCTACGAGCAGTACTTC. Its protein product is CASAADRASYEQYF.

The chain joins TRBV20-1 to TRBJ2-5; TRBD2 might be the D (5 bases). Germline V gene sequence: CDR1 DFQATT, CDR2 SNEGSKA (reference sequence). This CDR3 contains 15 residues. Trimming took 3 bases from V and 4 from J, leaving 18 bases between them. DNA of the CDR3: TGCAGTGCTAGTTCCGGGGAGAGAGGTCGAGAGACCCAGTACTTC. Translation: CSASSGERGRETQYF.